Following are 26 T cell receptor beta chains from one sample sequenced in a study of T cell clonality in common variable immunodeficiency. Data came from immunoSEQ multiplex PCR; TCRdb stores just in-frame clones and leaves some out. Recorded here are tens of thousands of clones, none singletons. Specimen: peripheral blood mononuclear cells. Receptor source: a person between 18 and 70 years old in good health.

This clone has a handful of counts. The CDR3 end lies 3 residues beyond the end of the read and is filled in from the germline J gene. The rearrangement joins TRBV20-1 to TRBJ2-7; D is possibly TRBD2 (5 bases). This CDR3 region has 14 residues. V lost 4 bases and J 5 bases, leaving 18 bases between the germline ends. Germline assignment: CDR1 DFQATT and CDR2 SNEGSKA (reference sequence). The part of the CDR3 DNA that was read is TGCAGTGCTACCGGCCCGGGGAATCCCGACGAG. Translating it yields CSATGPGNPDE. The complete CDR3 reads CSATGPGNPDEQYF.

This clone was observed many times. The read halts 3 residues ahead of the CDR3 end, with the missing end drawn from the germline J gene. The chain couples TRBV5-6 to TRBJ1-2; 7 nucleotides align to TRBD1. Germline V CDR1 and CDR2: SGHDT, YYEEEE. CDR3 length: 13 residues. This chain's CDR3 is CASSLGRDRSYTF. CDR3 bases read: TGTGCCAGCAGCTTGGGGCGGGACAGAAGC.

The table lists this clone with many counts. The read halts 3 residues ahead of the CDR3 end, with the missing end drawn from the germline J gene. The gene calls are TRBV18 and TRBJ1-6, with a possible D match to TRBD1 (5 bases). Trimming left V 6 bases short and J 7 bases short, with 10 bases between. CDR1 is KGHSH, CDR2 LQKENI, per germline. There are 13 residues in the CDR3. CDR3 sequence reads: CASSPGQNSPLHF. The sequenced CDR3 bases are TGTGCCAGCTCTCCAGGACAAAATTCACCC.

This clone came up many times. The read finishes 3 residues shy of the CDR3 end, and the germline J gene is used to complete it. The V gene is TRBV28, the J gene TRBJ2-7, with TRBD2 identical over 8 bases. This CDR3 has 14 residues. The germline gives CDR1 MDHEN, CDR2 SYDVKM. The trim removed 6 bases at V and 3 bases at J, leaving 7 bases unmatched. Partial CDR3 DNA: TGTGCCAGCAGCCATACGACTAGCGTCTACGAG. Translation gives CASSHTTSVYE. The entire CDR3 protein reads CASSHTTSVYEQYF. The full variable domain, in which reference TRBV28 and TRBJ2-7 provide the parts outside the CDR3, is DVKVTQSSRYLVKRTGEKVFLECVQDMDHENMFWYRQDPGLGLRLIYFSYDVKMKEKGDIPEGYSVSREKKERFSLILESASTNQTSMYLCASSHTTSVYEQYFGPGTRLTVT.

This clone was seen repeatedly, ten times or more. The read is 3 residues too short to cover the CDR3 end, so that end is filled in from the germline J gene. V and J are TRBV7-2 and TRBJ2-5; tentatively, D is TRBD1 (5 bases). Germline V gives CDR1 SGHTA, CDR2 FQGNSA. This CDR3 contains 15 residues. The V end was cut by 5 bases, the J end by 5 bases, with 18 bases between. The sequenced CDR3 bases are TGTGCCAGCAGCCGCAAGGGCAGGGTATGGGAGACC. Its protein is CASSRKGRVWET. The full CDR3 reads CASSRKGRVWETQYF.

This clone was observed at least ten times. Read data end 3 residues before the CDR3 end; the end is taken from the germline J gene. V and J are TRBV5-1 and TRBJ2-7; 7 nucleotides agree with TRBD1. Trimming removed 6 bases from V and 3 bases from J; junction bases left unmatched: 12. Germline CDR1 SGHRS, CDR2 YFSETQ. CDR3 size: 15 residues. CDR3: CASTLGGAGGYEQYF. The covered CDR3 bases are TGCGCCAGCACCCTAGGTGGGGCAGGGGGCTACGAG.

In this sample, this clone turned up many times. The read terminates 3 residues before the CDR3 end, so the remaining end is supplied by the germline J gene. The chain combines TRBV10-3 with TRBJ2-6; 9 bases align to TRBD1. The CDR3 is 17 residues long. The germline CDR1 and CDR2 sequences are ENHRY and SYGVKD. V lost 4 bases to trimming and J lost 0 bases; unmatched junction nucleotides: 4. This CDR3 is CAISGGQGFSGANVLTF. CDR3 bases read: TGTGCCATCAGTGGGGGACAGGGCTTCTCTGGGGCCAACGTC.

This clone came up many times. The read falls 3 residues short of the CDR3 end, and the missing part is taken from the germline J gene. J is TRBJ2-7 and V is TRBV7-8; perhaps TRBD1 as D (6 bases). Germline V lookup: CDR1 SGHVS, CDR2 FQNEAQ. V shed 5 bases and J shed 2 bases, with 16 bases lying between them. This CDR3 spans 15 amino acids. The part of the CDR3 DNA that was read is TGTGCCAGCAGCCGAGTCCGGGACACTCCCTACGAG. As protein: CASSRVRDTPYE. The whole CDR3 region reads CASSRVRDTPYEQYF.

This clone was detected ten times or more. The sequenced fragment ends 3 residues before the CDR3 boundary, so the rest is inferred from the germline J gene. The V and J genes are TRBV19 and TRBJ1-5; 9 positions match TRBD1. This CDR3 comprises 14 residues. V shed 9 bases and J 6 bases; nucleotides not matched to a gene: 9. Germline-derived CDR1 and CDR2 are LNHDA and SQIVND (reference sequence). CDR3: CASAWDRESQPQHF. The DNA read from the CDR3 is TGTGCCAGCGCCTGGGACAGGGAAAGTCAGCCC.

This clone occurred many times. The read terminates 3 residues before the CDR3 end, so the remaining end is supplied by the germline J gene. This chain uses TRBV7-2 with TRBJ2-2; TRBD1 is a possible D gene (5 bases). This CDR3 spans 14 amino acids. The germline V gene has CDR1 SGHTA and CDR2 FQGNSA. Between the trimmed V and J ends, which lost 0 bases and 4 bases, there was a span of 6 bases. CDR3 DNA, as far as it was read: TGTGCCAGCAGCTTAGCTAGGGGCACCGGGGAG. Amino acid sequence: CASSLARGTGE. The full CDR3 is CASSLARGTGELFF.

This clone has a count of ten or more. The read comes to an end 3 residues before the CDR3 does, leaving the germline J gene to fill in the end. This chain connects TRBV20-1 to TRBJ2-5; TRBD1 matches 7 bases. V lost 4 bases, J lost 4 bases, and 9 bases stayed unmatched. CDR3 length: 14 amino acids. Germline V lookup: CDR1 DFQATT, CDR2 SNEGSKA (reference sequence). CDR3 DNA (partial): TGCAGTGCTAACTCAGGGGCAGGGGGAGAGACC. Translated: CSANSGAGGET. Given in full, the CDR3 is CSANSGAGGETQYF.

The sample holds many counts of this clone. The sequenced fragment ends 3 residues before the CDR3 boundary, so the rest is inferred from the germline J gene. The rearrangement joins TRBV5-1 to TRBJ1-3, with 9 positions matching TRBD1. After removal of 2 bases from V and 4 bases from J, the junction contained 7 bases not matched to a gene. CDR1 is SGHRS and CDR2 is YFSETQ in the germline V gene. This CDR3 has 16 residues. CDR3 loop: CASSFSGQGNGNTIYF. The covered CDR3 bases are TGCGCCAGCAGCTTCTCGGGACAGGGCAACGGAAACACC.

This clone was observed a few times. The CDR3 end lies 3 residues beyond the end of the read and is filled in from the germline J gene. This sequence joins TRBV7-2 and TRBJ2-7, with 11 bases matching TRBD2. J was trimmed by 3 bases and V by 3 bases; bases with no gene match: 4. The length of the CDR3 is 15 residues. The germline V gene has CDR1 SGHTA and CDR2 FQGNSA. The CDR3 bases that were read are TGTGCCAGCAGCTTTAGCGGGAGGGCCTTCTACGAG. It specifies CASSFSGRAFYE. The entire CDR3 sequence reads CASSFSGRAFYEQYF.

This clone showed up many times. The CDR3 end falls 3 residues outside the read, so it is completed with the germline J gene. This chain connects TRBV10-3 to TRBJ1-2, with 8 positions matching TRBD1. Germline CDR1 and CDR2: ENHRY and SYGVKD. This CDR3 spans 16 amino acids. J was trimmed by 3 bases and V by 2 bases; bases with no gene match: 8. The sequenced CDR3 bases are TGTGCCATCAGTGAGGACGGACAGGGAAGGGACTATGGC. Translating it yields CAISEDGQGRDYG. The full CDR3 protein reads CAISEDGQGRDYGYTF.

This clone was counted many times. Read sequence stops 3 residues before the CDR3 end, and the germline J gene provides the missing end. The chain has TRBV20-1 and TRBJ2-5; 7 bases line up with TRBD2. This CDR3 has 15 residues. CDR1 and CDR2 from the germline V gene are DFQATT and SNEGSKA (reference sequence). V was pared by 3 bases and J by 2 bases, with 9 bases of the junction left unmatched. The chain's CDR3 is CSASDGTTEQETQYF. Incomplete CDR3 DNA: TGCAGTGCTAGCGACGGGACTACAGAACAAGAGACC.

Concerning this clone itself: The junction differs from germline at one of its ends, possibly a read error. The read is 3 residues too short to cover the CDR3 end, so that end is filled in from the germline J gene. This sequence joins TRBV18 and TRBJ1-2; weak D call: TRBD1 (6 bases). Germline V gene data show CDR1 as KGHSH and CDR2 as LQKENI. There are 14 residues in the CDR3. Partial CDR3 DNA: TGTGCCGGCTCACCGGGCAGGGGATGGTATGGC. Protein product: CAGSPGRGWYG. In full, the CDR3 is CAGSPGRGWYGYTF.

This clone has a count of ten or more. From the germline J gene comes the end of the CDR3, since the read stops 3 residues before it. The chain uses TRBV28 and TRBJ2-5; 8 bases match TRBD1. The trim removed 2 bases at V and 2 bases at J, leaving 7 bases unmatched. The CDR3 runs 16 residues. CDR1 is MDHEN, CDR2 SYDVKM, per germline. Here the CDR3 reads CASSLHAGTGQETQYF. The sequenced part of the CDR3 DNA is TGTGCCAGCAGTTTACATGCCGGGACAGGTCAAGAGACC.

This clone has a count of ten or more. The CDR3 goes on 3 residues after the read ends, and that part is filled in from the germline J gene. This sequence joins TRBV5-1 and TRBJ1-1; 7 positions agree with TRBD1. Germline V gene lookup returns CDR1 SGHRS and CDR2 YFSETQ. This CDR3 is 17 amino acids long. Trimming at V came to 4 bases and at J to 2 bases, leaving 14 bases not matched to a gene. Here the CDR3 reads CASSAYRDSKANTEAFF. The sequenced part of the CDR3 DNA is TGCGCCAGCAGCGCATACCGGGACAGTAAAGCCAACACTGAA.

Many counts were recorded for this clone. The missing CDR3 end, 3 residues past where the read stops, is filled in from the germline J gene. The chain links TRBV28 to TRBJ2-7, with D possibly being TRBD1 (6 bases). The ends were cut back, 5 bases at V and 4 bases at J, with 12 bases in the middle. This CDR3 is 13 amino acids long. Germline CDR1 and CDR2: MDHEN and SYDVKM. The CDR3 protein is CASSPPDSYEQYF. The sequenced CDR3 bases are TGTGCCAGCAGTCCCCCGGACAGTTACGAG.

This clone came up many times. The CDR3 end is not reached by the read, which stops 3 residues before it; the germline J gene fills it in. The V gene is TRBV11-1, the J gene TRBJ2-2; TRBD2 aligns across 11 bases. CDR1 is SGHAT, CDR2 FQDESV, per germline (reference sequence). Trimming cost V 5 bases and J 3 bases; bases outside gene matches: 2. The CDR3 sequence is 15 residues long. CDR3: CASSLLAGDTGELFF. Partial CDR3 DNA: TGTGCCAGCAGCCTACTAGCGGGGGACACCGGGGAG.

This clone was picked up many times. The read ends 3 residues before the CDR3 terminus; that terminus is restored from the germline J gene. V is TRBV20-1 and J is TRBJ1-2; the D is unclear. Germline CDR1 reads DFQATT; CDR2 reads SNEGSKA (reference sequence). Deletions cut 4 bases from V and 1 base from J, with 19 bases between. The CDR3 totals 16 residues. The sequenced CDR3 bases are TGCAGTGCTAAACCTCGCGGCCTATCTTTTAACTATGGC. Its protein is CSAKPRGLSFNYG. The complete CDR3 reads CSAKPRGLSFNYGYTF.

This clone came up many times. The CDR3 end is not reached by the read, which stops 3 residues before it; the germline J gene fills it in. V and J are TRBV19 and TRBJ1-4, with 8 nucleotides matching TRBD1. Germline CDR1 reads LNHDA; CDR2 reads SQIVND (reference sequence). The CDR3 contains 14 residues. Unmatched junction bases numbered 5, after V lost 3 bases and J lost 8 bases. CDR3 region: CASSMDRDIEKLFF. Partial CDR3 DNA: TGTGCCAGTAGTATGGACAGGGATATAGAAAAA.

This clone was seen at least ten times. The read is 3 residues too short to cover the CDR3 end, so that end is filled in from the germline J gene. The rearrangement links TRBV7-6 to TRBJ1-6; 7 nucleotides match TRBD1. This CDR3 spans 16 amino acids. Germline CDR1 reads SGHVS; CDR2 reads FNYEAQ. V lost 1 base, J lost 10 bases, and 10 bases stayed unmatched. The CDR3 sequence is CASSLVPGGYESPLHF. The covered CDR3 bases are TGTGCCAGCAGCTTAGTCCCAGGGGGATATGAATCACCC.

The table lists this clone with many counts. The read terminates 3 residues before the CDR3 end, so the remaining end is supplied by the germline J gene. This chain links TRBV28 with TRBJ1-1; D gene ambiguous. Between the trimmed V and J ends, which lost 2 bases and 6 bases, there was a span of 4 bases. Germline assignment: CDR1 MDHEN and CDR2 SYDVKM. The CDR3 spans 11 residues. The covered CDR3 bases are TGTGCCAGCAGTTTAAGGGCTGAA. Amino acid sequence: CASSLRAE. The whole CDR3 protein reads CASSLRAEAFF. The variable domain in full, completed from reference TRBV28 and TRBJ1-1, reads DVKVTQSSRYLVKRTGEKVFLECVQDMDHENMFWYRQDPGLGLRLIYFSYDVKMKEKGDIPEGYSVSREKKERFSLILESASTNQTSMYLCASSLRAEAFFGQGTRLTVV.

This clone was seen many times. The CDR3 sequence: CASSLPGSRSPLHF. The sequenced CDR3 bases are TGTGCCAGCAGCCTACCAGGGTCCCGATCACCC. The rearrangement uses TRBV5-6 and TRBJ1-6, with a weak D call TRBD1 (5 bases). The read terminates 3 residues ahead of where the CDR3 ends, so the germline J gene completes it. Germline V gives CDR1 SGHDT, CDR2 YYEEEE. The CDR3 is 14 amino acids. Trimming took off 4 bases at V and 10 bases at J, with 15 bases between the two ends.

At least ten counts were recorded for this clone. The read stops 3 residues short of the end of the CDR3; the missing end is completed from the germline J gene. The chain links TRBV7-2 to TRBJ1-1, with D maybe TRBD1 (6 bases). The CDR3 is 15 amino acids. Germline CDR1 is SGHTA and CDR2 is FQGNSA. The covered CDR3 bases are TGTGCCAGCAGCTTAGTCGGGCAGGGGATGTGGGAA. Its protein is CASSLVGQGMWE. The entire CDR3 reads CASSLVGQGMWEAFF.